This T cell receptor beta chain came from a study of T cell changes during pregnancy in multiple sclerosis. Profiled with immunoSEQ multiplex PCR; TCRdb holds only in-frame clones, not every one. In the table there are roughly 46,000 clones, 90% to 95% of which are singletons. The length of the CDR3 is 21 residues. Germline values: CDR1 MDHEN, CDR2 SYDVKM. Trimming cost V 4 bases and J 0 bases, with 25 bases left between them. This clonotype originated in a female donor with multiple sclerosis, enrolled in a pregnancy study. The material sequenced was CD8+ T cells from peripheral blood mononuclear cells, taken after pregnancy. The chain uses TRBV28 and TRBJ2-6; a possible D gene is TRBD1 (6 bases). CDR3 bases: TGTGCCAGCAGTTCCCCCCGGATGGGGCCGGGACACATCTCTGGGGCCAACGTCCTGACTTTC. Translating gives CASSSPRMGPGHISGANVLTF.